One T cell receptor (beta chain) is described in this entry. V was cut by 5 bases and J by 5 bases, with 11 bases left in between. This CDR3 spans 13 amino acids. Germline V gene data show CDR1 as MDHEN and CDR2 as SYDVKM. This sample is part of a study of shared clonotypes between healthy human individuals. Clones were sequenced by immunoSEQ multiplex PCR, and TCRdb holds only the in-frame ones, with some missing. The data show approximately 620,000 clones, approximately 97% seen once. The source of this sequence is a woman aged 25-40 years in good health. The V and J genes are TRBV28 and TRBJ2-3, with TRBD2 as a possible D gene (6 bases). What was sequenced was naive CD4+ T cells sorted from blood. The subset: CD45RA+ positively selected. The CDR3 sequence: CASSPGSLDTQYF. The CDR3 nucleotides read TGTGCCAGCAGTCCCGGGAGCTTAGATACGCAGTATTTT.